This TCR beta chain comes out of a study of vaccination and CD4 T cells after COVID-19. Across the study: Participants received two doses of either BNT162b2 or mRNA-1273 vaccine. Post-vaccine sampling followed dose two by a median roughly 65 days (range 14 to 241). As control conditions, cultures were given either a CEFX pool serving as positive control, an HIV-1 Nef pool, or no peptide at all.

This clonotype was picked up a small number of times. Its antigen is still unknown. Germline V lookup: CDR1 DFQATT, CDR2 SNEGSKA (reference sequence). The CDR3 has 15 amino acids. Between the trimmed V and J ends, which lost 0 bases and 0 bases, there was a span of 6 bases. Treatment defined: approximately 9-day PBMC culture with coronavirus spike peptide pools or control peptides (ViraFEST assay). Negative selection isolated the CD4+ T cells once the cells had been cultured for approximately ten days. Scientists ran DNA taken from cultured CD4+ T cells through the Oncomine TCR Beta short-read assay for sequencing. TCRdb used MiXCR to reprocess the PCR reads, holding one entry per CDR3 protein. The table lists 20,000 to 25,000 distinct CDR3 sequences, 67% of them singletons.

The rearrangement joins TRBV20-1 to TRBJ2-6; the D is unclear. Sequences were derived from CD4+ T cells from blood, cultured in vitro, sampled after SARS-CoV-2 vaccination. This clonotype was obtained from a human donor who received a COVID-19 vaccine. The CDR3 here is CSARDKGSGANVLTF. CDR3 in DNA: TGCAGTGCTAGAGATAAGGGCTCTGGGGCCAACGTCCTGACTTTC.